One sample yielded the 7 T cell receptor beta chains listed below, sequenced in a study of T-cell memory formation after mild COVID-19. A single record per CDR3 protein comes from TCRdb applying MiXCR to the 5' RACE reads. This table has approximately 230,000 distinct CDR3 sequences, less than 20% appearing once. Sequences were obtained from PBMCs or a T cell subset sorted from them (not recorded which). The receptors originated from a man younger than 30 who had mild COVID-19 (a few samples of this study predate the infection). Cell type and time point are not known.

This chain connects TRBV2 to TRBJ2-3; maybe TRBD2 (6 bases). This CDR3 spans 13 amino acids. Germline CDR1 is SNHLY and CDR2 is FYNNEI. V was shortened by 6 bases and J by 11 bases, with 18 bases between the two germline ends. CDR3 coding DNA: TGTGCCAGCAGGCAAAACGCGGACGGGGGGCAGTATTTT. Its protein is CASRQNADGGQYF.

J is TRBJ1-2 and V is TRBV3-1, with unresolved D. V was clipped by 4 bases and J by 4 bases, with 13 bases between them. The CDR3 is 14 amino acids. Germline CDR1 is LGHDT and CDR2 is YNNKEL (reference sequence). The CDR3 DNA reads as TGTGCCAGCAGCCGGAGAAGACTAAGCTATGGCTACACCTTC. It codes for CASSRRRLSYGYTF.

The gene calls are TRBV28 and TRBJ2-7, with D perhaps matching TRBD1 (6 bases). The CDR3 is made up of 12 amino acids. Looked up from germline, CDR1 is MDHEN and CDR2 is SYDVKM. The V gene lost 3 bases and the J gene lost 7 bases, with 10 bases spanning the gap. The CDR3 is CASSLGQREQYV. The DNA for the CDR3 is TGTGCCAGCAGTTTGGGACAACGGGAGCAGTACGTC.

The CDR3 region is CASRAGSTDTQYF. In nucleotides, the CDR3 is TGTGCCAGCAGGGCGGGGAGCACAGATACGCAGTATTTT. The chain employs TRBV12-3 or TRBV12-4 and TRBJ2-3; TRBD2 might be the D (6 bases). Trimming pared 6 bases from V and 0 bases from J, leaving 7 bases between. This CDR3 contains 13 residues.

The chain links TRBV4-1 to TRBJ2-3; either TRBD1 or TRBD2 may fit D (5 bases each). V was clipped by 0 bases and J by 6 bases, with 16 bases between them. The CDR3 contains 16 residues. Germline values: CDR1 MGHRA, CDR2 YSYEKL. CDR3 in amino acids: CASSQDEGIRADTQYF. The CDR3 DNA sequence: TGCGCCAGCAGCCAAGATGAGGGGATAAGGGCGGATACGCAGTATTTT.

The genes are TRBV7-3 and TRBJ2-2; TRBD2 is a possible D gene (6 bases). The CDR3 contains 14 residues. Germline CDR1 SGHTA, CDR2 FQGTGA. V was clipped by 6 bases and J by 5 bases, with 13 bases between them. The CDR3 DNA reads TGTGCCAGCAGTAAACAGGAGGGGACCGGGGAGCTGTTTTTT. Amino acids: CASSKQEGTGELFF.

In the case of this clonotype: This may be a read error, as it is one base from a much larger clone. The chain has TRBV14 and TRBJ2-1; D gene ambiguous. There are 17 residues in the CDR3. Germline-derived CDR1 and CDR2 are SGHDN and FVKESK. The CDR3 nucleotides read TGTGCCGGCAGCCCCACTCGGGCCAGCCGCTTATGGCATGAGCAGTTCTTC. Translated: CAGSPTRASRLWHEQFF.